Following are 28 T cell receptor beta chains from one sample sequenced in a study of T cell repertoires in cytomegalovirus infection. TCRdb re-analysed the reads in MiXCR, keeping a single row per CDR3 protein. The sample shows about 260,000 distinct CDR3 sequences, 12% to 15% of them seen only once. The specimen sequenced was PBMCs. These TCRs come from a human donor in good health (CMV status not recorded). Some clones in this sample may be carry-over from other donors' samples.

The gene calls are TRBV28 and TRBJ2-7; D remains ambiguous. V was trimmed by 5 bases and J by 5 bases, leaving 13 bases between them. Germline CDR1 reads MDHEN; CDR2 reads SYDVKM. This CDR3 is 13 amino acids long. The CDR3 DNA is TGTGCCAGCAGTGCTCCGGCTCCCCACGAGCAGTACTTC. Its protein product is CASSAPAPHEQYF. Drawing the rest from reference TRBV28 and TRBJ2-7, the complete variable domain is DVKVTQSSRYLVKRTGEKVFLECVQDMDHENMFWYRQDPGLGLRLIYFSYDVKMKEKGDIPEGYSVSREKKERFSLILESASTNQTSMYLCASSAPAPHEQYFGPGTRLTVT.

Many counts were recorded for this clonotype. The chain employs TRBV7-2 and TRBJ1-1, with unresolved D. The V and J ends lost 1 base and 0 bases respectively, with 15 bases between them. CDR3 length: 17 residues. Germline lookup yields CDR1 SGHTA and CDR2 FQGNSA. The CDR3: CASSLGKNDNMNTEAFF. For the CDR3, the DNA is TGTGCCAGCAGCTTAGGGAAGAACGACAACATGAACACTGAAGCTTTCTTT.

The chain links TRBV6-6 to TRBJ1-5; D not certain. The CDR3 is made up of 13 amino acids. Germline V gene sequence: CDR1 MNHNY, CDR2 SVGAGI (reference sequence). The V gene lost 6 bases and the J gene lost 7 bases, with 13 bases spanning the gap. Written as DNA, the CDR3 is TGTGCCAGCAGCGGCCGTGGAGGCCAGCCCCAGCATTTT. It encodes CASSGRGGQPQHF.

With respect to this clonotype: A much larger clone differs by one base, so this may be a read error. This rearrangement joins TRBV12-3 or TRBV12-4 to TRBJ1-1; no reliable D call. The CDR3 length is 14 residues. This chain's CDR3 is CTSSLGMGLTEAFF. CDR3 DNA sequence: TGTACCAGCAGTTTAGGAATGGGATTAACGGAAGCTTTCTTT.

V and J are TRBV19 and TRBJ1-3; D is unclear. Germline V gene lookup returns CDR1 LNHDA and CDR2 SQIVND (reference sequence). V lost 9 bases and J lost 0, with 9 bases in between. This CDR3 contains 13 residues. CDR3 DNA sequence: TGTGCCAGCCAGCCGATCTCTGGAAACACCATATATTTT. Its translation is CASQPISGNTIYF.

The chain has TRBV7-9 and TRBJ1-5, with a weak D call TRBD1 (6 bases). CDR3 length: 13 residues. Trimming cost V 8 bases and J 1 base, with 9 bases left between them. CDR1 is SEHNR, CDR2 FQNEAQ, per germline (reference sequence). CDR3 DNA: TGTGCCAGCGGGGGCTCGAGCAATCAGCCCCAGCATTTT. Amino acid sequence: CASGGSSNQPQHF.

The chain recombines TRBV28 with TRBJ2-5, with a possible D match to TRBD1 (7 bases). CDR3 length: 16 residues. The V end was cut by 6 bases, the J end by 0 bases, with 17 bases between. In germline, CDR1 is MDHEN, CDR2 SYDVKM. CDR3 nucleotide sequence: TGTGCCAGCAGGGAGTTGGGGGGACAGTACCAAGAGACCCAGTACTTC. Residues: CASRELGGQYQETQYF. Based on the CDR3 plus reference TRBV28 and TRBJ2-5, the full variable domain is DVKVTQSSRYLVKRTGEKVFLECVQDMDHENMFWYRQDPGLGLRLIYFSYDVKMKEKGDIPEGYSVSREKKERFSLILESASTNQTSMYLCASRELGGQYQETQYFGPGTRLLVL.

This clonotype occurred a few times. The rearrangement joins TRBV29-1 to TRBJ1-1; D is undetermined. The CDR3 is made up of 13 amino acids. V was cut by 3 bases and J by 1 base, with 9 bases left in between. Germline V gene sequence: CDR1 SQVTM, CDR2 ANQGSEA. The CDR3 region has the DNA TGCAGCGTTGAGCAGACTGGGAACACTGAAGCTTTCTTT. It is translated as CSVEQTGNTEAFF.

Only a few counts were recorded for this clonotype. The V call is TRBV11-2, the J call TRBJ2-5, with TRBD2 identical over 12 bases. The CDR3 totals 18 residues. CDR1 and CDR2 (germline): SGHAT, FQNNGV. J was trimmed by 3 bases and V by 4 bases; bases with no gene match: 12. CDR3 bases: TGTGCCAGCAGCTACGGACTAGCGGGAAGGGGAGGGGAAGAGACCCAGTACTTC. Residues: CASSYGLAGRGGEETQYF.

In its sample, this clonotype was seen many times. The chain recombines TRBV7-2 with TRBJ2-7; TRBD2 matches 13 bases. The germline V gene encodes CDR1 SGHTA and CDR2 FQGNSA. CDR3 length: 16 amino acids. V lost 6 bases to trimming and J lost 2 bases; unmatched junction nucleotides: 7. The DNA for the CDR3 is TGTGCCAGCAGAGGTAGCGGGACTAGCGGGGCCTACGAGCAGTACTTC. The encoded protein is CASRGSGTSGAYEQYF.

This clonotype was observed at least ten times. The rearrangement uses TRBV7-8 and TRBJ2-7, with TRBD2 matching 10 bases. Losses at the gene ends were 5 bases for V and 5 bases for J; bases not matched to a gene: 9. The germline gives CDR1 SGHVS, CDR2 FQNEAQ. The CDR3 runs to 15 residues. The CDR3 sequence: CASSPRLAGIHEQYF. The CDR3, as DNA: TGTGCCAGCAGCCCCCGACTAGCGGGCATCCACGAGCAGTACTTC.

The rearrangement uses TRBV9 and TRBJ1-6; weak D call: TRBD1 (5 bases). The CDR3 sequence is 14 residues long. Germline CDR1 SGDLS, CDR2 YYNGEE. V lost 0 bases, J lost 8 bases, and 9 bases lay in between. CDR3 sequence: CASSVVGADSPLHF. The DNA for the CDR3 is TGTGCCAGCAGCGTAGTAGGGGCTGATTCACCCCTCCACTTT.

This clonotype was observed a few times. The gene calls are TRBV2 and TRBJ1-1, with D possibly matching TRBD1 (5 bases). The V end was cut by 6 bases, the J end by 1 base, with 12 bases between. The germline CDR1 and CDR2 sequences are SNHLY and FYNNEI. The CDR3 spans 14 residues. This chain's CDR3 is CASRDSSANTEAFF. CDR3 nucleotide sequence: TGTGCCAGCAGAGACAGTTCCGCGAACACTGAAGCTTTCTTT.

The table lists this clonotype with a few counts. The CDR3 protein is CASSLGSGPSYEQYF. CDR3 bases: TGTGCCAGCAGCTTAGGAAGCGGTCCCTCCTACGAGCAGTACTTC. This chain links TRBV11-1 with TRBJ2-7; D might be TRBD2 (5 bases). This CDR3 spans 15 amino acids. Deletions cut 1 base from V and 0 bases from J, with 10 bases between. CDR1 and CDR2 (germline): SGHAT, FQDESV (reference sequence).

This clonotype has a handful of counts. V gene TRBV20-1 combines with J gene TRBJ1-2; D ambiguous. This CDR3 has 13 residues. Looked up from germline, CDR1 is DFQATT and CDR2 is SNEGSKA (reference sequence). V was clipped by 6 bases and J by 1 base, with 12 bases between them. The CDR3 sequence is CSAPGESNYGYTF. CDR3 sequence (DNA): TGCAGTGCCCCCGGTGAGAGTAACTATGGCTACACCTTC.

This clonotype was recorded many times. Here the CDR3 reads CASTPRGGTGELFF. The CDR3 region has the DNA TGTGCCAGCACCCCCAGGGGGGGAACCGGGGAGCTGTTTTTT. The chain joins TRBV2 to TRBJ2-2, with D perhaps matching TRBD1 or TRBD2 (7 bases each). CDR1 is SNHLY and CDR2 is FYNNEI in the germline V gene. The CDR3 is 14 amino acids. V lost 7 bases to trimming and J lost 5 bases, with 14 bases between them. The full variable domain, completed using reference TRBV2 and TRBJ2-2, is EPEVTQTPSHQVTQMGQEVILRCVPISNHLYFYWYRQILGQKVEFLVSFYNNEISEKSEIFDDQFSVERPDGSNFTLKIRSTKLEDSAMYFCASTPRGGTGELFFGEGSRLTVL.

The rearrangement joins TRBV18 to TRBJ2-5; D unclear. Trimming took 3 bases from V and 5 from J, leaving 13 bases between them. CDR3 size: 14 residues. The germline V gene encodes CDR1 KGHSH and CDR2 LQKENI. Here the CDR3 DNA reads TGTGCCAGCTCACCGATCGGGCAAGTCGAGACCCAGTACTTC. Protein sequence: CASSPIGQVETQYF.

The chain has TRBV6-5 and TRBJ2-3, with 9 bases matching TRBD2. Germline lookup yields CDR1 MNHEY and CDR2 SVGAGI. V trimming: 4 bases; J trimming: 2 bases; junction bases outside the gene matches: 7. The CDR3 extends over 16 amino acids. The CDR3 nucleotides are TGTGCCAGCAGTTTGGTAGCGGGAGAGGCCACAGATACGCAGTATTTT. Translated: CASSLVAGEATDTQYF.

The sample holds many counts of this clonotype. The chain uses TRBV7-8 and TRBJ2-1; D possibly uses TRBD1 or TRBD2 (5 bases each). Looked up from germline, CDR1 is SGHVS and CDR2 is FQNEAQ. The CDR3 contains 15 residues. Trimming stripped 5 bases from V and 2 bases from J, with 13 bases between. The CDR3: CASSVRDQAYNEQFF. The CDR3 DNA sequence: TGTGCCAGCAGCGTCCGGGACCAAGCCTACAATGAGCAGTTCTTC. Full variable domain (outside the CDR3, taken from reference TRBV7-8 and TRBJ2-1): GAGVSQSPRYKVAKRGQDVALRCDPISGHVSLFWYQQALGQGPEFLTYFQNEAQLDKSGLPSDRFFAERPEGSVSTLKIQRTQQEDSAVYLCASSVRDQAYNEQFFGPGTRLTVL.

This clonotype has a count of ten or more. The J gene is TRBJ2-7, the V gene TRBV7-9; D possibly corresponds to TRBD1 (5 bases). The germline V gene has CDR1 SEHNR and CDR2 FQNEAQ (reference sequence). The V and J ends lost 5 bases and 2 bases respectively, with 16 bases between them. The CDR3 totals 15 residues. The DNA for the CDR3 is TGTGCCAGCAGCGTAATACAGGAATCAACCTACGAGCAGTACTTC. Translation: CASSVIQESTYEQYF.

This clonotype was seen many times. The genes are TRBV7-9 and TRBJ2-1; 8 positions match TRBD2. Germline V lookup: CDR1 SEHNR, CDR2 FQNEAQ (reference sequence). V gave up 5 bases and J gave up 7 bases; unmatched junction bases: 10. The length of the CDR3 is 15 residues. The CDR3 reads CASSPPSGSTNEQFF. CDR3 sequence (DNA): TGTGCCAGCAGCCCCCCCAGCGGGAGCACGAATGAGCAGTTCTTC.

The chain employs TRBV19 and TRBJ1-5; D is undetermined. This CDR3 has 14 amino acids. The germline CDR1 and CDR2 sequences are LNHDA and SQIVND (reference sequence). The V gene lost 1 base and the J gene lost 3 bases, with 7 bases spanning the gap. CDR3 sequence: CASSIVADNQPQHF. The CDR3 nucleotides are TGTGCCAGTAGTATAGTCGCGGACAATCAGCCCCAGCATTTT.

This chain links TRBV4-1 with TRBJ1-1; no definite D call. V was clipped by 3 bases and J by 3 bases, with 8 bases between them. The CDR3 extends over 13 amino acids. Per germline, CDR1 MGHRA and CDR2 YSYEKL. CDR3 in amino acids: CASSHYEDTEAFF. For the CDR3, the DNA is TGCGCCAGCAGCCACTACGAGGACACTGAAGCTTTCTTT.

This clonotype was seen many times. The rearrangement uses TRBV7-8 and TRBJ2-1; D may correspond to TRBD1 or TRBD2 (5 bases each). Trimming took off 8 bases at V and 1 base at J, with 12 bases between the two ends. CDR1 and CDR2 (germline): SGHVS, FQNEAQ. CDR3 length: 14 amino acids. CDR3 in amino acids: CASGNGASYNEQFF. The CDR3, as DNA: TGTGCCAGCGGGAACGGGGCTTCCTACAATGAGCAGTTCTTC.

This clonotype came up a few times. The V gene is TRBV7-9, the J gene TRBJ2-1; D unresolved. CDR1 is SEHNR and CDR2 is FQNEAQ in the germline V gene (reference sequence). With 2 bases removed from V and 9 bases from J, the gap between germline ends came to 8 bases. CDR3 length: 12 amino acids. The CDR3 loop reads CASSLMDAEQFF. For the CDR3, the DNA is TGTGCCAGCAGCTTAATGGACGCTGAGCAGTTCTTC.

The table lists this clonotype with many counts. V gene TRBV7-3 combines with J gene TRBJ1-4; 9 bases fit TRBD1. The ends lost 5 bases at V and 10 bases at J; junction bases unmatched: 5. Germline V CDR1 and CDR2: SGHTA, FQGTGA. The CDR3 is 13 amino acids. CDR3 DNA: TGTGCCAGCAGCCCTGACAGGGGGGGAAAACTGTTTTTT. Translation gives CASSPDRGGKLFF.

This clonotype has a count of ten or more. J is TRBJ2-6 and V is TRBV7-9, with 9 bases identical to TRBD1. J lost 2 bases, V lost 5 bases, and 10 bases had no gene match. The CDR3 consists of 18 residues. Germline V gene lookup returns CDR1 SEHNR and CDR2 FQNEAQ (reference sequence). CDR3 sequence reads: CASSRWTGETPGANVLTF. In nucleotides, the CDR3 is TGTGCCAGCAGCCGCTGGACAGGGGAGACCCCTGGGGCCAACGTCCTGACTTTC.

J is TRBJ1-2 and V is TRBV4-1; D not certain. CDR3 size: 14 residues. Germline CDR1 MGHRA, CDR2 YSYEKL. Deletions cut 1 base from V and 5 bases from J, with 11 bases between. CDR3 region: CASSQAIGRYGYTF. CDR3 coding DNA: TGCGCCAGCAGCCAAGCAATCGGACGGTATGGCTACACCTTC.